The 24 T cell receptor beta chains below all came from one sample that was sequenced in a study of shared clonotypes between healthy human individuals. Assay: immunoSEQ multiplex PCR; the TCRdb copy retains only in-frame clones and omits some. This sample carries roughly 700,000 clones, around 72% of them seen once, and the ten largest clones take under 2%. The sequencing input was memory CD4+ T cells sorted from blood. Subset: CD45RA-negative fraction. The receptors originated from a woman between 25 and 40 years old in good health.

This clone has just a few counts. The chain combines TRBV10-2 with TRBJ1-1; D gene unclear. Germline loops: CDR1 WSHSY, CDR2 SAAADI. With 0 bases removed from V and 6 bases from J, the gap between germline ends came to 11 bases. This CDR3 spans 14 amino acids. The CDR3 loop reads CASSESKDSPEAFF. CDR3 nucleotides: TGCGCCAGCAGTGAGTCTAAGGACTCGCCTGAAGCTTTCTTT.

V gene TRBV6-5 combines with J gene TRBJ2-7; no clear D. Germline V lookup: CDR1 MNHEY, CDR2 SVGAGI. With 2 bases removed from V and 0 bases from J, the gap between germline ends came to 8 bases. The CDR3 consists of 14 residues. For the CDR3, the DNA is TGTGCCAGCAGTTACGAGCCTTCCTCCTACGAGCAGTACTTC. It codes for CASSYEPSSYEQYF.

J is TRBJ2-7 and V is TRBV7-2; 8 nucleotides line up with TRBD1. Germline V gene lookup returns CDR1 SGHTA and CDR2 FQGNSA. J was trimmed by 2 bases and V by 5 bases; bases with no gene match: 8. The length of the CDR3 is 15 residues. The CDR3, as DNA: TGTGCCAGCAGCCTAAGGGACAGGCCGACCTACGAGCAGTACTTC. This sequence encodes CASSLRDRPTYEQYF. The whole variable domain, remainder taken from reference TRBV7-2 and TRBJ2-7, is GAGVSQSPSNKVTEKGKDVELRCDPISGHTALYWYRQSLGQGLEFLIYFQGNSAPDKSGLPSDRFSAERTGGSVSTLTIQRTQQEDSAVYLCASSLRDRPTYEQYFGPGTRLTVT.

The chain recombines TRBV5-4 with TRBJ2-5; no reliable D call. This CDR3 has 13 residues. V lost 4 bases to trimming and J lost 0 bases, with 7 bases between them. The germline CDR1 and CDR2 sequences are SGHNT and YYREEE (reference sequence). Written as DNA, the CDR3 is TGTGCCAGCAGCAGAACCCACCAAGAGACCCAGTACTTC. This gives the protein CASSRTHQETQYF.

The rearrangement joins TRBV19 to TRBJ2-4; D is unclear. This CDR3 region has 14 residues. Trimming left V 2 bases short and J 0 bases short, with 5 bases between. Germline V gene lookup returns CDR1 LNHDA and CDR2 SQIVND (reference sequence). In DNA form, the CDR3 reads TGTGCCAGTAGTATATGGAAAGCCAAAAACATTCAGTACTTC. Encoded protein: CASSIWKAKNIQYF.

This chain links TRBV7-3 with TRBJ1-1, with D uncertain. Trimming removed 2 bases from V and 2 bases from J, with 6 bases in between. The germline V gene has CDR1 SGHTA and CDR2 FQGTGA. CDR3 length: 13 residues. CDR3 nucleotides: TGTGCCAGCAGCTTACAGAAAAACACTGAAGCTTTCTTT. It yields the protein CASSLQKNTEAFF.

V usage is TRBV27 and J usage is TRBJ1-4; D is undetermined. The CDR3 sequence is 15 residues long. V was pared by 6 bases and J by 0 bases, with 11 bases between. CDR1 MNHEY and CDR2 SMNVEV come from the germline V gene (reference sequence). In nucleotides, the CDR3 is TGTGCCAGCAGCCCAGAGGTTCCAACTAATGAAAAACTGTTTTTT. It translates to CASSPEVPTNEKLFF.

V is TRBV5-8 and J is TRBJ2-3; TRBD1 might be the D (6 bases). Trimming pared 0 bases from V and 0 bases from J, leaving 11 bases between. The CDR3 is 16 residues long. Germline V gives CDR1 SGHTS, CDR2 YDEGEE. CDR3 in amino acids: CASSLDGRGSTDTQYF. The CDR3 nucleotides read TGTGCCAGCAGCTTGGACGGCAGGGGAAGCACAGATACGCAGTATTTT. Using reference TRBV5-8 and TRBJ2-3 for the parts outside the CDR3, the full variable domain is EAGVTQSPTHLIKTRGQQATLRCSPISGHTSVYWYQQALGLGLQFLLWYDEGEERNRGNFPPRFSGRQFPNYSSELNVNALELEDSALYLCASSLDGRGSTDTQYFGPGTRLTVL.

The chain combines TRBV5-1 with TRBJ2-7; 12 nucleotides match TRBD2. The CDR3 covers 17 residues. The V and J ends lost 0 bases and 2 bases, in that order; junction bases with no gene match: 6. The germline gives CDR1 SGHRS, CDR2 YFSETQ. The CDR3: CASSLVTRTSGTYEQYF. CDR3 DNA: TGCGCCAGCAGCTTGGTTACCCGGACTAGCGGGACCTACGAGCAGTACTTC.

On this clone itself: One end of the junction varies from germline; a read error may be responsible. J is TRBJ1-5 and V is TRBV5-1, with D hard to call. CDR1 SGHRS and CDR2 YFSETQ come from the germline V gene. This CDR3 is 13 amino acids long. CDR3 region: CASSTGPNRPQHF. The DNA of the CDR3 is TGCGCCAGCAGCACCGGGCCCAATCGGCCCCAGCATTTT.

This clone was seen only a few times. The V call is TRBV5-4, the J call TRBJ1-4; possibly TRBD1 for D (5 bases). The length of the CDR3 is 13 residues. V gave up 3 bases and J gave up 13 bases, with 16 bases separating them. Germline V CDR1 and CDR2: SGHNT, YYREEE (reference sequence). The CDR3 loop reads CASSWGRDGRLFF. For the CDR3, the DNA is TGTGCCAGCAGCTGGGGACGCGACGGGCGACTGTTTTTT. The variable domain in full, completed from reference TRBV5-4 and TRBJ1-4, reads ETGVTQSPTHLIKTRGQQVTLRCSSQSGHNTVSWYQQALGQGPQFIFQYYREEENGRGNFPPRFSGLQFPNYSSELNVNALELDDSALYLCASSWGRDGRLFFGSGTQLSVL.

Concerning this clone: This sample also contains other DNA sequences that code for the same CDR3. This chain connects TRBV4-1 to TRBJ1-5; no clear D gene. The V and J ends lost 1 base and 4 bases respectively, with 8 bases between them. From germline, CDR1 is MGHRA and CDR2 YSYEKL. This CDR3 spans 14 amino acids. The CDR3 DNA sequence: TGCGCCAGCAGCCAAGTTCCCGGGAATCAGCCCCAGCATTTT. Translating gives CASSQVPGNQPQHF.

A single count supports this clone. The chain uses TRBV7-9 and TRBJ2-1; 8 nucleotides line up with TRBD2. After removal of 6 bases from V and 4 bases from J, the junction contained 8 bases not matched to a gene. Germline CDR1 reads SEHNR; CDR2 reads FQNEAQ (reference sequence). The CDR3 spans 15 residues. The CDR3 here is CASRPTSGDYNEQFF. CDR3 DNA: TGTGCCAGCAGACCAACTAGCGGCGATTACAATGAGCAGTTCTTC.

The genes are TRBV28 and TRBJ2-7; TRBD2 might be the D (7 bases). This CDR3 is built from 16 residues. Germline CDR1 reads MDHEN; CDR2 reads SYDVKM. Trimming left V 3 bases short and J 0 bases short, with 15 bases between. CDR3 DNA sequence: TGTGCCAGCAGTTTGGAAATCGCGGGGGCCTCCTACGAGCAGTACTTC. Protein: CASSLEIAGASYEQYF.

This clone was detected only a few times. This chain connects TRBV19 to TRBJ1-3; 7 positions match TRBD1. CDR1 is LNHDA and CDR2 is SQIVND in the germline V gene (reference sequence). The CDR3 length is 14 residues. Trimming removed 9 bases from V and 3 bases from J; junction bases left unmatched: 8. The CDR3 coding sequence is TGTGCCAGCGGATTACAGGGGAATGGAAACACCATATATTTT. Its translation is CASGLQGNGNTIYF.

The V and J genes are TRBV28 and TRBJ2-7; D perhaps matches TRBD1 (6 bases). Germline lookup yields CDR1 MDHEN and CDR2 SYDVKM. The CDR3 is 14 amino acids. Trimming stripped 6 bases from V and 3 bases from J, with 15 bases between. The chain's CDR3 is CASRPGTIIYEQYF. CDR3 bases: TGTGCCAGCAGGCCCGGGACAATTATCTACGAGCAGTACTTC.

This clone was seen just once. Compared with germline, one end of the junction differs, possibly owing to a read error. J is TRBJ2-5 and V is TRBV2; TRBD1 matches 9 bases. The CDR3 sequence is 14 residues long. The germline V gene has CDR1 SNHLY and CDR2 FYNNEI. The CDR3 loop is CASRGTGTGETQYF. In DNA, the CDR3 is TGTGCCAGCAGAGGGACAGGGACTGGGGAGACTCAGTACTTC.

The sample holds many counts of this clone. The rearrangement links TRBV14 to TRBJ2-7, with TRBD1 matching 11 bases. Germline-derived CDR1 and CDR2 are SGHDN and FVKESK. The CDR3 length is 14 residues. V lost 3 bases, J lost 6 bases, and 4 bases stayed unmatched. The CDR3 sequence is CASSHWTGGLEQYF. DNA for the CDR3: TGTGCCAGCAGCCATTGGACAGGGGGCCTCGAGCAGTACTTC.

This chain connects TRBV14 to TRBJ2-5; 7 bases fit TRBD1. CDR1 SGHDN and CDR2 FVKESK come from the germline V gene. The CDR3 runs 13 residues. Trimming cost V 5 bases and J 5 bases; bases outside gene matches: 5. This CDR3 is CASSSGQTETQYF. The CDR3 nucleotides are TGTGCCAGCAGCTCGGGACAGACCGAGACCCAGTACTTC.

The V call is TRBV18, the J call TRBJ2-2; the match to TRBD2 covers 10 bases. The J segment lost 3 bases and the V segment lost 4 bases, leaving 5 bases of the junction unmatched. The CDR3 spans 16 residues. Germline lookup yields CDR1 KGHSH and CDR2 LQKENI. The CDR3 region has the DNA TGTGCCAGCTCACTTTACGGGACTAGCGACACCGGGGAGCTGTTTTTT. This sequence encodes CASSLYGTSDTGELFF.

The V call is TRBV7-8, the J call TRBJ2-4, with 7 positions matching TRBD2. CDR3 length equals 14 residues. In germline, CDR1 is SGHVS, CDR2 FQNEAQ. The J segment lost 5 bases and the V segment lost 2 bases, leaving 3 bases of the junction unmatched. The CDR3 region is CASSLRGRENIQYF. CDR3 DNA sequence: TGTGCCAGCAGCTTACGGGGGAGGGAAAACATTCAGTACTTC.

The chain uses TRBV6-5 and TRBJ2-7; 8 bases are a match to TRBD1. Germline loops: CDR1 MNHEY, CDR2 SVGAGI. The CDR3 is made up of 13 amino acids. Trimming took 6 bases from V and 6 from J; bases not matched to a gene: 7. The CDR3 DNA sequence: TGTGCCAGCAGCCGGGACAGGTTGGCCGAGCAGTACTTC. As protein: CASSRDRLAEQYF.

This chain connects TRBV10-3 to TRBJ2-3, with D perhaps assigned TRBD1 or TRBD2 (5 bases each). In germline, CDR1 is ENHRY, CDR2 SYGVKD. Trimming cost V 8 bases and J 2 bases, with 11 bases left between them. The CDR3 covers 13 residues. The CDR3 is CAIRDQSTDTQYF. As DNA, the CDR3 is TGTGCCATCCGGGACCAATCCACAGATACGCAGTATTTT.

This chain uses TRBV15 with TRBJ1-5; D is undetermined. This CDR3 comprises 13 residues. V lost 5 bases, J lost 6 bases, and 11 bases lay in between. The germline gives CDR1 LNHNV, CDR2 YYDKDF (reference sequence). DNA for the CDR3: TGTGCCACCAGCCCCGATCCCGGTCAGCCCCAGCATTTT. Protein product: CATSPDPGQPQHF.